These 11 T cell receptor beta chains were all obtained from the same sample, sequenced in a study of T cells in Graves' hyperthyroidism and ophthalmopathy. Authors of the study amplified TCR beta CDR3 regions from RNA transcripts. TCR CDR3 underwent first-round RT-PCR with the HTBI primer set. TCRdb re-called the multiplex PCR reads with MiXCR, one entry per CDR3 protein. The table has approximately 380,000 distinct CDR3 sequences, about a fifth seen once. Source material: blood. The receptors come from a woman between 18 and 29 years old with Graves' hyperthyroidism.

This clonotype was detected ten times or more. The chain links TRBV2 to TRBJ1-2; no clear D gene. With 6 bases removed from V and 6 bases from J, the gap between germline ends came to 11 bases. Germline CDR1 and CDR2: SNHLY and FYNNEI. The CDR3 extends over 12 amino acids. This chain's CDR3 is CASSARTDGYTF. CDR3 DNA: TGTGCCAGCAGCGCCAGGACGGATGGCTACACCTTC.

This sequence joins TRBV6-1 and TRBJ1-1; D is perhaps TRBD1 (6 bases). Trimming stripped 10 bases from V and 5 bases from J, with 20 bases between. The CDR3 has 14 amino acids. Germline V lookup: CDR1 MNHNS, CDR2 SASEGT. CDR3 coding DNA: TGTGCCACGCAATATTACAGGGTGGGGACTGAAGCTTTCTTT. Its translation is CATQYYRVGTEAFF.

This clonotype was detected only a few times. The chain couples TRBV6-1 to TRBJ1-6, with TRBD1 identical over 7 bases. CDR3 length: 14 residues. Germline CDR1 and CDR2: MNHNS and SASEGT. Trimming cost V 7 bases and J 7 bases; bases outside gene matches: 7. The CDR3 nucleotides are TGTGCCAGCACCCAGACAGGGCAAAATTCACCCCTCCACTTT. Amino acids: CASTQTGQNSPLHF.

The gene calls are TRBV18 and TRBJ1-5; D gene ambiguous. The CDR3 sequence is 14 residues long. Germline V gene sequence: CDR1 KGHSH, CDR2 LQKENI. V gave up 0 bases and J gave up 5 bases, with 8 bases separating them. CDR3: CASSPPQVDQPQHF. CDR3 nucleotides: TGTGCCAGCTCACCACCGCAGGTTGATCAGCCCCAGCATTTT.

This rearrangement joins TRBV12-3 or TRBV12-4 to TRBJ1-2; 9 bases match TRBD1. The V and J ends lost 6 bases and 4 bases, in that order; junction bases with no gene match: 6. The length of the CDR3 is 14 residues. The CDR3 nucleotides read TGTGCCAGCAGGACAGGGGGTTCGTTCTATGGCTACACCTTC. Encoded protein: CASRTGGSFYGYTF.

The sample holds many counts of this clonotype. The rearrangement links TRBV5-1 to TRBJ2-7; TRBD2 might be the D (6 bases). Germline V lookup: CDR1 SGHRS, CDR2 YFSETQ. CDR3 size: 13 residues. V was pared by 4 bases and J by 4 bases, with 12 bases between. In DNA, the CDR3 is TGCGCCAGCAGCCCCGGACTACAGTACGAGCAGTACTTC. This encodes CASSPGLQYEQYF.

In this sample, this clonotype turned up many times. The chain carries TRBV20-1 and TRBJ2-7, with TRBD1 as a possible D gene (6 bases). CDR1 and CDR2 (germline): DFQATT, SNEGSKA (reference sequence). This CDR3 comprises 12 residues. V lost 8 bases to trimming and J lost 3 bases, with 14 bases between them. CDR3 DNA sequence: TGCAGTTCCCGGGCCAGGGGCTACGAGCAGTACTTC. Residues: CSSRARGYEQYF.

This clonotype was found many times. The genes are TRBV11-2 and TRBJ2-5; the D is unclear. The CDR3 spans 14 residues. Germline V lookup: CDR1 SGHAT, CDR2 FQNNGV. Trimming removed 2 bases at V and 0 bases at J, with 7 bases between. The CDR3 protein is CASSLRTDQETQYF. The CDR3 nucleotides read TGTGCCAGCAGCTTACGAACAGACCAAGAGACCCAGTACTTC.

This clonotype showed up just a few times. The chain has TRBV30 and TRBJ2-7; D possibly corresponds to TRBD1 (6 bases). V lost 6 bases and J lost 4, with 16 bases in between. The CDR3 consists of 13 residues. Germline lookup yields CDR1 GTSNPN and CDR2 SVGIG (reference sequence). In DNA, the CDR3 is TGTGCCTGTAAACGGTTACAGGGTTACGAGCAGTACTTC. Protein product: CACKRLQGYEQYF. Based on the CDR3 plus reference TRBV30 and TRBJ2-7, the full variable domain is SQTIHQWPATLVQPVGSPLSLECTVEGTSNPNLYWYRQAAGRGLQLLFYSVGIGQISSEVPQNLSASRPQDRQFILSSKKLLLSDSGFYLCACKRLQGYEQYFGPGTRLTVT.

This clonotype was recorded at least ten times. This chain joins TRBV11-2 and TRBJ1-1; 9 bases match TRBD1. After removal of 4 bases from V and 5 bases from J, the junction contained 2 bases not matched to a gene. The CDR3 is 13 residues long. Germline V gene sequence: CDR1 SGHAT, CDR2 FQNNGV. In DNA form, the CDR3 reads TGTGCCAGCAGCTGGGACAGGGAAACTGAAGCTTTCTTT. This codes for CASSWDRETEAFF.

Ten or more counts support this clonotype. Possible read error: a much larger clone is one base away. The chain combines TRBV7-3 with TRBJ1-3; D not certain. V was shortened by 0 bases and J by 2 bases, with 2 bases between the two germline ends. CDR3 length: 13 residues. CDR1 is SGHTA, CDR2 FQGTGA, per germline. As DNA, the CDR3 is TGTGCCAGCAGCTTAACGCCTGGAAACACCATATATTTT. Translation gives CASSLTPGNTIYF.